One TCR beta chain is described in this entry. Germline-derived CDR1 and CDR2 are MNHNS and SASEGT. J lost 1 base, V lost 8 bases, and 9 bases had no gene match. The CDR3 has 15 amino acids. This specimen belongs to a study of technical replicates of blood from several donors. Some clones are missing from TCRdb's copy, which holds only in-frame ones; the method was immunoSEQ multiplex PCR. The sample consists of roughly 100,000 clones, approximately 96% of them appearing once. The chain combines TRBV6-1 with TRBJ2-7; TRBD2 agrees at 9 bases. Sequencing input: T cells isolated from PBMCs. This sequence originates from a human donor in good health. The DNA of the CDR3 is TGTGCCAGCCCCGCGGAGCGGGGGGCATCCTACGAGCAGTACTTC. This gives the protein CASPAERGASYEQYF.